The rows below give T cell receptor beta chains drawn from one sample of a study of T cell repertoires in cytomegalovirus infection. TCRdb passed the reads through MiXCR, listing each CDR3 protein once. Of more than 500,000 distinct CDR3 sequences listed, 16% were seen once; the top ten hold 24%. Sequencing was done on a sample of CD8+ T cells from PBMCs. The receptor set was obtained from a human donor in good health (CMV status not recorded). Some clones in this sample may be carry-over from other donors' samples. Each CDR3 is given with its conserved first and last residue. A D gene is named only where the DNA matches it firmly. Size tells how often a clone was seen (once, few, many) or the class of an expanded clone, and some rows leave it out.

V	size	D	J	DNA	CDR3
TRBV28	.	.	TRBJ2-1	TGTGCCAGCAGTGAGATATACAATGAGCAGTTCTTC	CASSEIYNEQFF
TRBV28	.	.	TRBJ1-3	TGTGCCAGCAGTTTATTTTTAGGACCCTCTGGAAACACCATATATTTT	CASSLFLGPSGNTIYF
TRBV11-2	many	.	TRBJ1-1	TGTGCCAGCAGCTTTTGGTCCAGCTCCGGAATGAACACTGAAGCTTTCTTT	CASSFWSSSGMNTEAFF
TRBV7-2	.	TRBD1	TRBJ2-4	TGTGCCAGCACCGGGGGACAGGCAGTTTCTTTAATTCAGTACTTC	CASTGGQAVSLIQYF
TRBV12-3/TRBV12-4	few	.	TRBJ1-2	TGTGCCAGCAGTTTTACGACAGTGAGCGGCTACACCTTC	CASSFTTVSGYTF
TRBV23-1	.	.	TRBJ1-5	TGCGCCAGCAGTCAACCCAAGGGGGTTTGGGATCAGCCCCAGCATTTT	CASSQPKGVWDQPQHF
TRBV7-8	many	.	TRBJ1-5	TGTGCCAGCACCCCGTGGAAGGGGCGCGGCAATCAGCCCCAGCATTTT	CASTPWKGRGNQPQHF
TRBV6-1	few	.	TRBJ2-3	TGTGCCAGCAGTGAAGGGACAGTAAGCACAGATACGCAGTATTTT	CASSEGTVSTDTQYF
TRBV19	many	TRBD1	TRBJ2-2	TGTGCCAGTAGTAGAAAGCAAACCGGGACAGGCACGAACACCGGGGAGCTGTTTTTT	CASSRKQTGTGTNTGELFF
TRBV20-1	few	.	TRBJ2-3	TGCAGTGCCGCGGGACGGAGCTTCACAGATACGCAGTATTTT	CSAAGRSFTDTQYF
TRBV27	.	TRBD2	TRBJ2-2	TGTGCCAGCAGACCTCTCCTTTCCGGGACTAGCGCCGGGGAGCTGTTTTTT	CASRPLLSGTSAGELFF
TRBV29-1	.	.	TRBJ2-1	TGCAGCGTTGGGCCGGGACAAAAAAGGGATGAGCAGTTCTTC	CSVGPGQKRDEQFF
TRBV15	.	.	TRBJ1-5	TGTGCCACCAGCAGAGGTCCGATAGGACTAGGCAATCAGCCCCAGCATTTT	CATSRGPIGLGNQPQHF
TRBV12-3/TRBV12-4	many	.	TRBJ1-5	TGTGCCAGCAGTTTAGAGATAGTCGTTAGGGAGGGTGGGAGGCCCCAGCATTTT	CASSLEIVVREGGRPQHF
TRBV15	.	TRBD1	TRBJ1-1	TGTGCCACCAGCAGGGACAGGGCCCCTAGCACTGAAGCTTTCTTT	CATSRDRAPSTEAFF
TRBV28	many	TRBD1	TRBJ2-1	TGTGCCAGCAGGGACAGGGGATATGAGCAGTTCTTC	CASRDRGYEQFF
TRBV5-5	.	.	TRBJ2-1	TGTGCCAGCAGCTTTACAGGGACCAATGAGCAGTTCTTC	CASSFTGTNEQFF
TRBV9	few	.	TRBJ2-3	TGTGCCAGCAGCGGGGTTGAGGAGCAGCGTCCAGATACGCAGTATTTT	CASSGVEEQRPDTQYF
TRBV19	.	.	TRBJ1-1	TGTGCCAGTAGTATGGGAGGGGGGACTTTTGAAGCTTTCTTT	CASSMGGGTFEAFF
TRBV20-1	few	.	TRBJ2-7	TGCAGTGCTGCTGGGACTGCACGATCCTACGAGCAGTACTTC	CSAAGTARSYEQYF
TRBV27	many	.	TRBJ1-1	TGTGCCAGCAGTTATCGAGGCAGAAAGAACACTGAAGCTTTCTTT	CASSYRGRKNTEAFF
TRBV7-6	many	.	TRBJ2-7	TGTGCCAGCAGCCTACAGAAGGGCCCTTCCTACGAGCAGTACTTC	CASSLQKGPSYEQYF
TRBV6-1	many	.	TRBJ2-2	TGTGCCAGCAGCGCCCTCCCGGGACGTCCGTTCCTACCCATCGGGGAGCTGTTTTTT	CASSALPGRPFLPIGELFF
TRBV11-2	.	.	TRBJ1-6	TGTGCCAGCAGCGCCCAACTGGGTTTAGATTGGTCCCTCCACTTT	CASSAQLGLDWSLHF
TRBV7-9	many	.	TRBJ1-1	TGTGCCAGCTCACCTGGTGGGAACACTGAAGCTTTCTTT	CASSPGGNTEAFF
TRBV12-3/TRBV12-4	many	.	TRBJ2-2	TGTGCCAGCAGTTTAGCAACAGAAGCGTTGACCGGGGAGCTGTTTTTT	CASSLATEALTGELFF
TRBV24-1	few	.	TRBJ2-5	TGTGCCACCAGTGAGGGACTTACGTACCAAGAGACCCAGTACTTC	CATSEGLTYQETQYF
TRBV7-3	many	TRBD2	TRBJ2-3	TGTGCCAGCAGCTTGCTAGCGGGGACGGGAGATACGCAGTATTTT	CASSLLAGTGDTQYF
TRBV27	.	.	TRBJ2-7	TGTGCCAGCAGTTTAAGTTGGGCAAGTCGGGGCTCAGGTTACGAGCAGTACTTC	CASSLSWASRGSGYEQYF
TRBV7-8	many	.	TRBJ1-5	TGTGCCAGCAGCTCTGGTAGAGGGAGGGACGGGGGCAATCAGCCCCAGCATTTT	CASSSGRGRDGGNQPQHF
TRBV9	.	TRBD2	TRBJ2-3	TGTGCCAGCAGCGTTAGCGGGGGAAATACAGATACGCAGTATTTT	CASSVSGGNTDTQYF
TRBV5-4	.	.	TRBJ1-2	TGTGCCAGCAGCTCCTTCGCAGCGAACTATGGCTACACCTTC	CASSSFAANYGYTF
TRBV24-1	few	TRBD2	TRBJ2-5	TGTGCCACCTGGACTAGCGGCAAAGAGACCCAGTACTTC	CATWTSGKETQYF
TRBV7-9	many	.	TRBJ1-6	TGTGCCAGCGGGGGGCGCGCACATAATTCACCCCTCCACTTT	CASGGRAHNSPLHF
TRBV7-8	.	.	TRBJ1-4	TGTGCCAGCAGCTTAGTCCGGGGGGCCATGGAGGAAAAACTGTTTTTT	CASSLVRGAMEEKLFF
TRBV9	few	.	TRBJ2-4	TGTGCCAGCAGCCCCCCCGGCACCCGGGGCAAAAACATTCAGTACTTC	CASSPPGTRGKNIQYF
TRBV19	few	.	TRBJ1-3	TGTGCCAGTACTCGGACGGTGCGAGACTCACTCTCTGGAAACACCATATATTTT	CASTRTVRDSLSGNTIYF
TRBV28	many	TRBD2	TRBJ2-7	TGTGCCAGCAGTTCTAGCGGGAGGAAGTACGAGCAGTACTTC	CASSSSGRKYEQYF
TRBV27	few	.	TRBJ1-5	TGTGCCAGCAGTCCCAGCCGGGGGGAGAGCAATCAGCCCCAGCATTTT	CASSPSRGESNQPQHF
TRBV7-9	many	.	TRBJ1-2	TGTGCCAGCAGCGCCCCGGGGAGACAGCTATATGGCTACACCTTC	CASSAPGRQLYGYTF
TRBV2	.	TRBD2	TRBJ2-1	TGTGCCAGCAGTCCTGCAGTGTGGCGGGAGGAAGCCAATGAGCAGTTCTTC	CASSPAVWREEANEQFF
TRBV5-1	.	.	TRBJ1-2	TGCGCCAGCAGCTTGTCCGTCCGCTCAGAAGGGGGTGGCTACACCTTC	CASSLSVRSEGGGYTF
TRBV6-6	few	.	TRBJ1-2	TGTGCCAGCAGTTATAGTCCAGGGCCCTATGGCTACACCTTC	CASSYSPGPYGYTF
TRBV28	many	.	TRBJ1-1	TGTGCCAGCAGTTTCGGATCGGGCACTGAAGCTTTCTTT	CASSFGSGTEAFF
TRBV6-5	many	.	TRBJ1-2	TGTGCCAGCAGCTTGACAGTAAGGGAAGGCTACACCTTC	CASSLTVREGYTF
TRBV11-2	many	TRBD2	TRBJ2-4	TGTGCCAGCAGTCTGACTAGCGGGAGGAGTAGGTTAGCCAAAAACATTCAGTACTTC	CASSLTSGRSRLAKNIQYF
TRBV6-1	many	.	TRBJ2-5	TGTGCCAGCAGTGAATTAGGGGTCCTAGAGACCCAGTACTTC	CASSELGVLETQYF
TRBV7-9	many	TRBD2	TRBJ2-5	TGTGCCAGCAGCTCTCCGGGACTAGCGCAAGAGACCCAGTACTTC	CASSSPGLAQETQYF
TRBV7-8	many	.	TRBJ1-2	TGTGCCAGCAGCCAGTCGGGACACAAAAGATCTAACTATGGCTACACCTTC	CASSQSGHKRSNYGYTF
TRBV27	few	.	TRBJ2-1	TGTGCCAGCAGTGAACCGGGGCAAGGGCAGTTCTTC	CASSEPGQGQFF
TRBV14	.	.	TRBJ2-1	TGTGCCAGCAGCCCGTTAGCGCGCTTGAGCTCCTACAATGAGCAGTTCTTC	CASSPLARLSSYNEQFF
TRBV27	many	TRBD1	TRBJ2-7	TGTGCCAGCAGTTCCGGGACAGAAGGCTACGAGCAGTACTTC	CASSSGTEGYEQYF
TRBV9	few	TRBD2	TRBJ2-7	TGTGCCAGCAGCGTAAGAGCGGGGGGGCATTCGGGCGAGCAGTACTTC	CASSVRAGGHSGEQYF
TRBV14	.	.	TRBJ1-2	TGTGCCAGCAGCCAAGATAATGGACACCTTGTTGGGGGCTACACCTTC	CASSQDNGHLVGGYTF
TRBV27	.	.	TRBJ2-7	TGTGCCAGCAGTTCTACCCCCGCCTACGAGCAGTACTTC	CASSSTPAYEQYF
TRBV20-1	.	.	TRBJ2-6	TGCAGTGCTAGAGATCCTAGCGGACAGGGCAGGGCTGGGGCCAACGTCCTGACTTTC	CSARDPSGQGRAGANVLTF
TRBV5-1	.	TRBD2	TRBJ2-7	TGCGCCAGCAGGGGGAGCGGGGCCTTCTACGAGCAGTACTTC	CASRGSGAFYEQYF
TRBV18	few	TRBD1	TRBJ2-7	TGTGCCAGCTCAGAAACCGGGACAGGTACCTACGAGCAGTACTTC	CASSETGTGTYEQYF
TRBV7-8	many	TRBD1	TRBJ2-1	TGTGCCAGCAGCTCCGGGACAGGGAGGGGAGGTGAGCAGTTCTTC	CASSSGTGRGGEQFF